Below are 23 T cell receptor beta chains sequenced from a single sample in a study of metastatic and nonmetastatic thyroid tumors. TCRdb re-called the PCR reads via MiXCR. The sample holds fewer than 70,000 clones, roughly 30% seen once. No patient received treatment before thyroid surgery. The specimen sequenced was blood. The receptors originated from a female donor with papillary thyroid cancer or a benign thyroid nodule (not recorded which). Some clones in this sample may be carry-over from other donors' samples.

The chain uses TRBV11-1 and TRBJ2-7, with 14 positions matching TRBD2. The CDR3 has 17 residues. The germline gives CDR1 SGHAT, CDR2 FQDESV (reference sequence). V lost 0 bases to trimming and J lost 3 bases; unmatched junction nucleotides: 4. The CDR3, as DNA: TGTGCCAGCAGCTTAGCAGGGACTAGCGGGGGCTTCTACGAGCAGTACTTC. Its translation: CASSLAGTSGGFYEQYF.

This chain uses TRBV14 with TRBJ1-1, with D uncertain. Between the trimmed V and J ends, which lost 3 bases and 9 bases, there was a span of 11 bases. Germline CDR1 is SGHDN and CDR2 is FVKESK. This CDR3 comprises 12 residues. For the CDR3, the DNA is TGTGCCAGCAGCCACGGGAGGCTCCAAGCTTTCTTT. Protein product: CASSHGRLQAFF.

This clone was seen a handful of times. The chain links TRBV15 to TRBJ2-7; 8 bases are shared with TRBD2. With V trimmed by 0 bases and J by 5 bases, 12 bases remained unmatched. Germline values: CDR1 LNHNV, CDR2 YYDKDF (reference sequence). The CDR3 has 17 residues. The CDR3 nucleotides read TGTGCCACCAGCAGAGATCTCTCTCGCGGGAGGTACCACGAGCAGTACTTC. Its translation: CATSRDLSRGRYHEQYF.

The rearrangement uses TRBV2 and TRBJ2-1; D possibly corresponds to TRBD1 (6 bases). CDR1 SNHLY and CDR2 FYNNEI come from the germline V gene. V lost 7 bases and J 5 bases, leaving 12 bases between the germline ends. CDR3 length: 13 amino acids. The CDR3 here is CASTTGDNNEQFF. The CDR3, as DNA: TGTGCCAGCACCACCGGGGACAACAATGAGCAGTTCTTC.

The chain couples TRBV7-2 to TRBJ1-2; 8 nucleotides agree with TRBD1. The CDR3 is 14 amino acids. Germline CDR1 reads SGHTA; CDR2 reads FQGNSA. V gave up 6 bases and J gave up 4 bases; unmatched junction bases: 7. The CDR3, as DNA: TGTGCCAGCAGTGTGGACAGGGTGGGCTATGGCTACACCTTC. This codes for CASSVDRVGYGYTF.

The chain couples TRBV3-1 to TRBJ1-2; 8 bases agree with TRBD1. This CDR3 has 15 residues. Unmatched junction bases numbered 4, after V lost 0 bases and J lost 4 bases. Per germline, CDR1 LGHDT and CDR2 YNNKEL (reference sequence). The CDR3 DNA reads TGTGCCAGCAGCCAAGAGACAGGGGTCATCTATGGCTACACCTTC. The encoded protein is CASSQETGVIYGYTF.

The table lists this clone with a few counts. V is TRBV6-1 and J is TRBJ2-7; the D gene is possibly TRBD1 (6 bases). This CDR3 has 15 amino acids. V lost 2 bases, J lost 5 bases, and 16 bases lay in between. Germline V CDR1 and CDR2: MNHNS, SASEGT. In nucleotides, the CDR3 is TGTGCCAGCAGTGAAACACAGGGTGAGGGCAACGAGCAGTACTTC. Its protein product is CASSETQGEGNEQYF.

This chain uses TRBV28 with TRBJ1-2; D is undetermined. There are 12 residues in the CDR3. Germline CDR1 reads MDHEN; CDR2 reads SYDVKM. V lost 1 base and J 3 bases, leaving 3 bases between the germline ends. The CDR3 reads CASSLLDYGYTF. The CDR3 nucleotides read TGTGCCAGCAGTTTATTGGACTATGGCTACACCTTC.

This clone was observed at least ten times. The chain is built from TRBV29-1 and TRBJ2-1, with D uncertain. The CDR3 is 13 residues long. CDR1 is SQVTM, CDR2 ANQGSEA, per germline. DNA for the CDR3: TGCACCGCGATGGGTATCTCCTACAATGAGCAGTTCTTC. Translation: CTAMGISYNEQFF.

This clone was seen at least ten times. The V and J genes are TRBV2 and TRBJ2-1, with D hard to call. CDR3 length equals 15 residues. The V gene lost 5 bases and the J gene lost 2 bases, with 13 bases spanning the gap. The germline CDR1 and CDR2 sequences are SNHLY and FYNNEI. The CDR3 DNA follows: TGTGCCAGCAGTTTAGTGAGAGGAACCTACAATGAGCAGTTCTTC. Translating it yields CASSLVRGTYNEQFF.

CDR3 region: CASSFVTGRGNTIYF. The CDR3 DNA reads as TGTGCCAGCAGCTTCGTGACCGGGCGGGGAAACACCATATATTTT. The gene calls are TRBV11-2 and TRBJ1-3; D remains unclear. The V gene's germline CDR1 is SGHAT and CDR2 FQNNGV. Trimming cost V 3 bases and J 4 bases, with 13 bases left between them. The CDR3 consists of 15 residues.

The genes are TRBV6-5 and TRBJ2-1; D unresolved. The CDR3 is made up of 15 amino acids. Germline CDR1 MNHEY, CDR2 SVGAGI. Deletions cut 0 bases from V and 5 bases from J, with 11 bases between. CDR3 DNA: TGTGCCAGCAGTTACTCTGGGCGGCGGAACAATGAGCAGTTCTTC. Amino acid sequence: CASSYSGRRNNEQFF.

Judged by abundance, this clone is medium-sized. The rearrangement uses TRBV6-2 or TRBV6-3 and TRBJ2-7, with unresolved D. Germline CDR1 and CDR2: MNHEY and SVGEGT. The V end was cut by 7 bases, the J end by 3 bases, with 13 bases between. The CDR3 has 13 amino acids. As DNA, the CDR3 is TGTGCCAGCAACCGACCTCTCGGCTACGAGCAGTACTTC. Protein product: CASNRPLGYEQYF.

The genes are TRBV30 and TRBJ2-6, with unresolved D. The CDR3 spans 16 residues. V lost 4 bases and J lost 2, with 15 bases in between. Germline V gene lookup returns CDR1 GTSNPN and CDR2 SVGIG (reference sequence). The CDR3 region has the DNA TGTGCCTGGATTAAGACGGGCTGGGCTGGGGCCAACGTCCTGACTTTC. It encodes CAWIKTGWAGANVLTF.

About this clone itself: One end of the junction fails to match germline, which may point to a read error. CDR3 in amino acids: CASSLGRADRVSF. The CDR3 DNA reads as TGTGCCAGCAGCTTAGGGCGGGCGGACAGGGTATCCTTC. The genes are TRBV7-9 and TRBJ2-7; 8 bases are shared with TRBD1. Germline V lookup: CDR1 SEHNR, CDR2 FQNEAQ (reference sequence). The CDR3 has 13 amino acids. Full variable domain (outside the CDR3, taken from reference TRBV7-9 and TRBJ2-7): DTGVSQNPRHKITKRGQNVTFRCDPISEHNRLYWYRQTLGQGPEFLTYFQNEAQLEKSRLLSDRFSAERPKGSFSTLEIQRTEQGDSAMYLCASSLGRADRVSFGPGTRLTVT.

The chain links TRBV27 to TRBJ1-3; no definite D call. CDR3 length equals 15 residues. CDR1 is MNHEY, CDR2 SMNVEV, per germline (reference sequence). V dropped 5 bases and J dropped 0 bases, with 11 bases sitting between them. The chain's CDR3 is CASSLNFGSGNTIYF. The CDR3 region has the DNA TGTGCCAGCAGTCTAAATTTCGGCTCTGGAAACACCATATATTTT.

The chain has TRBV28 and TRBJ1-5; perhaps TRBD1 as D (6 bases). The germline V and J ends were trimmed by 3 bases and 2 bases, with 11 bases remaining between them. Germline V CDR1 and CDR2: MDHEN, SYDVKM. This CDR3 spans 15 amino acids. The CDR3 sequence: CASSFRGGGNQPQHF. The CDR3 DNA is TGTGCCAGCAGTTTCAGGGGCGGTGGCAATCAGCCCCAGCATTTT.

This chain connects TRBV7-9 to TRBJ2-5, with TRBD1 matching 8 bases. The germline V gene has CDR1 SEHNR and CDR2 FQNEAQ (reference sequence). The CDR3 has 16 residues. Trimming removed 0 bases from V and 5 bases from J; junction bases left unmatched: 8. The CDR3 is CASSLARGTGEETQYF. CDR3 nucleotide sequence: TGTGCCAGCAGCTTAGCCCGCGGGACAGGTGAGGAGACCCAGTACTTC.

This clone was counted a few times. The chain uses TRBV9 and TRBJ1-6, with D unclear. This CDR3 is 13 amino acids long. Per germline, CDR1 SGDLS and CDR2 YYNGEE. The V gene lost 0 bases and the J gene lost 13 bases, with 11 bases spanning the gap. The CDR3 DNA sequence: TGTGCCAGCAGCGTAGACTCGTTGGGGCCCCTCCACTTT. As protein: CASSVDSLGPLHF.

The sample holds a few counts of this clone. This rearrangement joins TRBV5-1 to TRBJ2-5; D is uncertain. V shed 5 bases and J shed 2 bases, with 7 bases lying between them. From germline, CDR1 is SGHRS and CDR2 YFSETQ. The CDR3 covers 12 residues. CDR3 sequence: CASSRGQETQYF. The CDR3 DNA sequence: TGCGCCAGCAGTAGAGGTCAAGAGACCCAGTACTTC. Full variable domain (missing parts from reference TRBV5-1 and TRBJ2-5): KAGVTQTPRYLIKTRGQQVTLSCSPISGHRSVSWYQQTPGQGLQFLFEYFSETQRNKGNFPGRFSGRQFSNSRSEMNVSTLELGDSALYLCASSRGQETQYFGPGTRLLVL.

This clone was seen only once. The rearrangement links TRBV9 to TRBJ1-6, with D uncertain. The germline V and J ends were trimmed by 3 bases and 7 bases, with 8 bases remaining between them. Germline lookup yields CDR1 SGDLS and CDR2 YYNGEE. The CDR3 contains 13 residues. The CDR3 nucleotides read TGTGCCAGCAGCGCAGACGAGAATTCACCCCTCCACTTT. Translated: CASSADENSPLHF.

The rearrangement links TRBV6-1 to TRBJ2-2; 12 bases map to TRBD2. This CDR3 spans 14 amino acids. Germline V gene sequence: CDR1 MNHNS, CDR2 SASEGT. V lost 6 bases to trimming and J lost 5 bases; unmatched junction nucleotides: 1. The CDR3 region is CASRGLAGTGELFF. The CDR3 DNA reads TGTGCCAGCAGAGGACTAGCGGGAACCGGGGAGCTGTTTTTT.

The CDR3 sequence: CASSLSRDSHYEQYF. The CDR3 coding sequence is TGTGCCAGCAGTTTATCCCGGGACAGCCACTACGAGCAGTACTTC. The rearrangement joins TRBV28 to TRBJ2-7; 7 positions agree with TRBD1. This CDR3 has 15 amino acids. Germline values: CDR1 MDHEN, CDR2 SYDVKM. V lost 1 base and J lost 3; bases outside the gene matches: 6.